Sequencing of this T cell receptor beta chain was carried out in a study of identical twins. Trimming took 6 bases from V and 9 from J; bases not matched to a gene: 5. Germline CDR1 SEHNR, CDR2 FQNEAQ (reference sequence). The CDR3 extends over 14 amino acids. All of the donors were Caucasians in good health. In regard to this clonotype: Antigen: not known.

From the 5' RACE reads, TCRdb called clonotypes with MiXCR, one entry per CDR3 protein. Counted here are a few hundred thousand distinct CDR3 sequences, over 11% occurring once; the ten biggest clones make up approximately 1%. Whole-study results and caveats: For zero-insertion analyses, partial confounding could come from invariant MAIT and iNKT cells. There were fewer insertions in abundant cord blood beta clonotypes, but memory repertoires showed no such pattern. Instead of following the same donors, the conclusions were based on cross-sectional statistical analysis.

The same data also went into a second study, on yellow fever vaccine responses in identical twins.

The source of this sequence is a woman between 18 and 30 years old in good health. The chain carries TRBV7-9 and TRBJ1-6; 10 bases match TRBD1. The sequencing sample was made of CD4+ T cells sorted from blood. The chain's CDR3 is CASSLDRGSSPLHF. The CDR3 DNA reads TGTGCCAGCAGTTTGGACAGGGGGAGTTCACCCCTCCACTTT. The complete variable domain, with remaining parts taken from reference TRBV7-9 and TRBJ1-6, reads DTGVSQNPRHKITKRGQNVTFRCDPISEHNRLYWYRQTLGQGPEFLTYFQNEAQLEKSRLLSDRFSAERPKGSFSTLEIQRTEQGDSAMYLCASSLDRGSSPLHFGNGTRLTVT.